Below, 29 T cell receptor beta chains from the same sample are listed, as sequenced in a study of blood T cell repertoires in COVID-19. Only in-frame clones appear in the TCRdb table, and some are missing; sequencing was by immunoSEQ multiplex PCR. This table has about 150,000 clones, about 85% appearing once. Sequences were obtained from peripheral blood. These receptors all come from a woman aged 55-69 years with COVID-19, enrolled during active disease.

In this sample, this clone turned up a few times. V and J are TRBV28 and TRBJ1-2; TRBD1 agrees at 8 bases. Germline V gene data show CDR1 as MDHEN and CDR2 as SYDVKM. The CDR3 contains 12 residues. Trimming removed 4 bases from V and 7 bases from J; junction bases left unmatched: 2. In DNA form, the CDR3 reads TGTGCCAGCAGTTGGACAGGGCGTGGCTACACCTTC. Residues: CASSWTGRGYTF.

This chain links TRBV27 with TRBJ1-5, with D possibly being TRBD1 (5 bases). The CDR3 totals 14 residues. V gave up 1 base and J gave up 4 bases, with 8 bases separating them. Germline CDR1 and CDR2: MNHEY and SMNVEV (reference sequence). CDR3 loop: CASSLLGGNQPQHF. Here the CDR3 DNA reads TGTGCCAGCAGTTTATTGGGGGGGAATCAGCCCCAGCATTTT.

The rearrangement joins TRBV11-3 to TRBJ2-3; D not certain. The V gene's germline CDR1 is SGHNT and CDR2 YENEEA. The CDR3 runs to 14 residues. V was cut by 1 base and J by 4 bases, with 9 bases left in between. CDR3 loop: CASSLVRNADTQYF. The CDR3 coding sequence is TGTGCCAGCAGCTTAGTGAGGAACGCAGATACGCAGTATTTT.

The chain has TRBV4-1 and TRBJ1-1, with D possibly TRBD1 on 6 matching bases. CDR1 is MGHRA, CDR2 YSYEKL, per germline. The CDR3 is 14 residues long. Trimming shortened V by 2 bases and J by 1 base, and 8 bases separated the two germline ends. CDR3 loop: CASSQQGWNTEAFF. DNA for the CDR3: TGCGCCAGCAGCCAACAGGGGTGGAACACTGAAGCTTTCTTT.

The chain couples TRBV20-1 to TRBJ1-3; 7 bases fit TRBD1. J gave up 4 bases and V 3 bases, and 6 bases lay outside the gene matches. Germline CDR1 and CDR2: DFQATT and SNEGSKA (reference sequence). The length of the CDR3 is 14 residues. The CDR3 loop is CSASEGAKGNTIYF. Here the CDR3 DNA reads TGCAGTGCTAGTGAGGGGGCGAAGGGAAACACCATATATTTT.

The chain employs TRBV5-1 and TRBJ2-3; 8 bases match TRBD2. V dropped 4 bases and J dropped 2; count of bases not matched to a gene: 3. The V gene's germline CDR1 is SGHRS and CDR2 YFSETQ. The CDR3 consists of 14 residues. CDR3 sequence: CASSRGGYTDTQYF. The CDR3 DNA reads TGCGCCAGCAGCCGCGGGGGGTACACAGATACGCAGTATTTT.

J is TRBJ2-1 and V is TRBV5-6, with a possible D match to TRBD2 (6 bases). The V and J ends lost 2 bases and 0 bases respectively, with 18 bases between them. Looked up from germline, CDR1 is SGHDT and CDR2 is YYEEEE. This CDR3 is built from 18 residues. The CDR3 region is CASSLGRARGLSYNEQFF. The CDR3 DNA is TGTGCCAGCAGCTTAGGCCGCGCGCGGGGACTCTCCTACAATGAGCAGTTCTTC.

CDR3 protein: CASRPMGQGVTEAFF. The CDR3 region has the DNA TGTGCCAGCAGACCAATGGGACAGGGGGTGACTGAAGCTTTCTTT. This rearrangement joins TRBV6-6 to TRBJ1-1, with TRBD1 identical over 11 bases. V gave up 6 bases and J gave up 5 bases; unmatched junction bases: 8. Germline lookup yields CDR1 MNHNY and CDR2 SVGAGI (reference sequence). The CDR3 totals 15 residues.

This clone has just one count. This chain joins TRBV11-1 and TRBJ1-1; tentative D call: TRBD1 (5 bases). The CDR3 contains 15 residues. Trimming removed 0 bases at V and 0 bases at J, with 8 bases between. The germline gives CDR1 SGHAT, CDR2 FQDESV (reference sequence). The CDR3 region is CASSLADKLNTEAFF. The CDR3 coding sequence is TGTGCCAGCAGCTTAGCGGACAAGTTGAACACTGAAGCTTTCTTT. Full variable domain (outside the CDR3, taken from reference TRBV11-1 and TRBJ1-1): EAEVAQSPRYKITEKSQAVAFWCDPISGHATLYWYRQILGQGPELLVQFQDESVVDDSQLPKDRFSAERLKGVDSTLKIQPAELGDSAMYLCASSLADKLNTEAFFGQGTRLTVV.

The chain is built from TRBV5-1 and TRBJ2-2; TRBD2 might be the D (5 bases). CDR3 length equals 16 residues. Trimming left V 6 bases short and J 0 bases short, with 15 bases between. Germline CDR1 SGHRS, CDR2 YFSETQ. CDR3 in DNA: TGCGCCAGCACCAGGTTCGGGGTCGCGAACACCGGGGAGCTGTTTTTT. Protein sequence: CASTRFGVANTGELFF. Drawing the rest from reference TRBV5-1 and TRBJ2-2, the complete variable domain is KAGVTQTPRYLIKTRGQQVTLSCSPISGHRSVSWYQQTPGQGLQFLFEYFSETQRNKGNFPGRFSGRQFSNSRSEMNVSTLELGDSALYLCASTRFGVANTGELFFGEGSRLTVL.

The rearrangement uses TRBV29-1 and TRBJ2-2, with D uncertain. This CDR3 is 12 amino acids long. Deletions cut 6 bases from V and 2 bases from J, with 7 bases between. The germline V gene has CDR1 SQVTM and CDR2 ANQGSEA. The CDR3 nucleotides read TGCAGCGTATCCAGTAACACCGGGGAGCTGTTTTTT. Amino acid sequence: CSVSSNTGELFF.

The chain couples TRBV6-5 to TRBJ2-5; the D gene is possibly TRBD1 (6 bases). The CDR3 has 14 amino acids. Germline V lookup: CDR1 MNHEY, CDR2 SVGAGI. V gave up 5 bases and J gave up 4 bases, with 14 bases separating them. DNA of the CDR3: TGTGCCAGCAGTCTACAGGGTGGCGGAGAGACCCAGTACTTC. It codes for CASSLQGGGETQYF.

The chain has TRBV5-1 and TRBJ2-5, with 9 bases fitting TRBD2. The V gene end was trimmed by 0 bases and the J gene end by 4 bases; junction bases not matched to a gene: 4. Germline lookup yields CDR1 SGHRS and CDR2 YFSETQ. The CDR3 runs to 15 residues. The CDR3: CASSLGLAVRETQYF. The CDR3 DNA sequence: TGCGCCAGCAGCTTGGGACTAGCGGTAAGAGAGACCCAGTACTTC.

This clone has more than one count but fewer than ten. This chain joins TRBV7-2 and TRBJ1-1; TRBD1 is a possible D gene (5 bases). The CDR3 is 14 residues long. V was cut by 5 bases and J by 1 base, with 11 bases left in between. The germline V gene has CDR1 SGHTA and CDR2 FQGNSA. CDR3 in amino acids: CASSPQGRNTEAFF. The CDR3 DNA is TGTGCCAGCAGCCCCCAGGGCAGGAACACTGAAGCTTTCTTT.

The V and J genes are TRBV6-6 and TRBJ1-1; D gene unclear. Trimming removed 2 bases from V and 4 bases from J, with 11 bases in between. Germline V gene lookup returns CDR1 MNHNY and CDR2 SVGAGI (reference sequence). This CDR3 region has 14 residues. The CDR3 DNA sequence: TGTGCCAGCAGTTACGTACCCCCGGGCACTGAAGCTTTCTTT. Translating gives CASSYVPPGTEAFF.

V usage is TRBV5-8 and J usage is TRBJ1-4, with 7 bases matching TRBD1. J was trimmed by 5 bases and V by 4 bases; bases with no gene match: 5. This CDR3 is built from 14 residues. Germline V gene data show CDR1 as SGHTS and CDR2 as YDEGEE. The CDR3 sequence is CASSLQGFNEKLFF. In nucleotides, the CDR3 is TGTGCCAGCAGCCTACAGGGGTTCAATGAAAAACTGTTTTTT.

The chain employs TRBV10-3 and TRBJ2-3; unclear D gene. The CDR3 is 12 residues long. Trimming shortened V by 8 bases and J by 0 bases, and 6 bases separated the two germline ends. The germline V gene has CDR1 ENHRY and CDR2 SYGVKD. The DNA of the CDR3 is TGTGCCATCGGCAGAAGCACAGATACGCAGTATTTT. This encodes CAIGRSTDTQYF.

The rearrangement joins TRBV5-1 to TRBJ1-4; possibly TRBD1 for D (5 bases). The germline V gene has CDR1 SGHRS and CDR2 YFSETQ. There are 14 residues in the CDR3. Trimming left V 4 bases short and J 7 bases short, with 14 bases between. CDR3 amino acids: CASSPLSGFEKLFF. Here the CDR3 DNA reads TGCGCCAGCAGCCCACTGTCAGGGTTTGAAAAACTGTTTTTT.

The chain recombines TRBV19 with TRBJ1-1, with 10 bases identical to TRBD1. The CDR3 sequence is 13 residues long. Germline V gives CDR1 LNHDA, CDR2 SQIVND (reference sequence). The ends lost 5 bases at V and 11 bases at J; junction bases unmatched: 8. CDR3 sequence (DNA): TGTGCCAGTAGTTTGACAGGGGGCGCGGGGGCTTTCTTT. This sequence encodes CASSLTGGAGAFF.

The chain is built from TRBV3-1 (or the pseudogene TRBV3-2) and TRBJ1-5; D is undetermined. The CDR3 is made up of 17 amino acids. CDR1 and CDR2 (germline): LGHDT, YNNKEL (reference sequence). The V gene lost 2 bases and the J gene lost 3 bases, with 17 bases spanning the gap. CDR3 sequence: CASSQWSGTAFNQPQHF. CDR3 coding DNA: TGTGCCAGCAGCCAATGGTCGGGAACAGCGTTCAATCAGCCCCAGCATTTT.

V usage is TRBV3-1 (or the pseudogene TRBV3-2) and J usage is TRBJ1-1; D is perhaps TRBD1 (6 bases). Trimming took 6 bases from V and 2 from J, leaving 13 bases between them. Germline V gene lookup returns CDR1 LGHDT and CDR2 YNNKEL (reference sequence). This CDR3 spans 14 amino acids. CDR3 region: CASRRLDSNTEAFF. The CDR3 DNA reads TGTGCCAGCAGGAGGTTGGACAGTAACACTGAAGCTTTCTTT.

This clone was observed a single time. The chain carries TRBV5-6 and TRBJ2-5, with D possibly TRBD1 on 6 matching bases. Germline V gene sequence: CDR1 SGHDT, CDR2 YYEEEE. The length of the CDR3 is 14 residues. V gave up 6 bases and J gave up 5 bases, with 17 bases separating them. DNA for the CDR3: TGTGCCAGCACCCAGGAGTCAGGGGTGGAGACCCAGTACTTC. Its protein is CASTQESGVETQYF. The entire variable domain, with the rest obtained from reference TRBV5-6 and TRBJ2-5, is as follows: DAGVTQSPTHLIKTRGQQVTLRCSPKSGHDTVSWYQQALGQGPQFIFQYYEEEERQRGNFPDRFSGHQFPNYSSELNVNALLLGDSALYLCASTQESGVETQYFGPGTRLLVL.

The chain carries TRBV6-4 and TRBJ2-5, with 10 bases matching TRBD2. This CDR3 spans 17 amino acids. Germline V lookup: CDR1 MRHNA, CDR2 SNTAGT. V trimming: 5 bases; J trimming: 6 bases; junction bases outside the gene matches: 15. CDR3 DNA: TGTGCCAGCAGTTCCAATAAACTAGCGGGGAGGGTGAAGACCCAGTACTTC. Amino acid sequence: CASSSNKLAGRVKTQYF.

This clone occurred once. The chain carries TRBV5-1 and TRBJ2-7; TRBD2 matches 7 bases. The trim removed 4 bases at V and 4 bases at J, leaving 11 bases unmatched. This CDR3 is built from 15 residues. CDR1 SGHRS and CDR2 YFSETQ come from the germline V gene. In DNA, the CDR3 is TGCGCCAGCAGCGAACTCCCCGGGACTACGTACGAGCAGTACTTC. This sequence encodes CASSELPGTTYEQYF.

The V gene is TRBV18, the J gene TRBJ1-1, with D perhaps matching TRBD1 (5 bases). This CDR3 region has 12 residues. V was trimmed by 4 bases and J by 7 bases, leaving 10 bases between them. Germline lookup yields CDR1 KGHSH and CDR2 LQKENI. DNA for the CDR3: TGTGCCAGCTCACGGCAGGGCCTTGAAGCTTTCTTT. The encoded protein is CASSRQGLEAFF.

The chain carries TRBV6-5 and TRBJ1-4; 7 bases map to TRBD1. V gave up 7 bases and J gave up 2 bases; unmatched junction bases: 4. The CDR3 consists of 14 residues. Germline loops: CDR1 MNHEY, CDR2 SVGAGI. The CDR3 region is CASTMTGTNEKLFF. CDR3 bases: TGTGCCAGCACAATGACAGGGACTAATGAAAAACTGTTTTTT.

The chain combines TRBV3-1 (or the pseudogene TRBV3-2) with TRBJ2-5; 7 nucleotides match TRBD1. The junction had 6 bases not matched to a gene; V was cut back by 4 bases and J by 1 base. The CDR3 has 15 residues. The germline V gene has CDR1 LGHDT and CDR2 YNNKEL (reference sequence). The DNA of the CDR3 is TGTGCCAGCAGCCCGACGGGACAGCTCCAAGAGACCCAGTACTTC. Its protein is CASSPTGQLQETQYF.

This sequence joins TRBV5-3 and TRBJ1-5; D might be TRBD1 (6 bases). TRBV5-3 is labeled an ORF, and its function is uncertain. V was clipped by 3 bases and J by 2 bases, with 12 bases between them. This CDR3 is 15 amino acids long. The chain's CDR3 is CARSSKQGCNQPQHF. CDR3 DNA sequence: TGTGCCAGAAGCTCGAAACAGGGTTGCAATCAGCCCCAGCATTTT.

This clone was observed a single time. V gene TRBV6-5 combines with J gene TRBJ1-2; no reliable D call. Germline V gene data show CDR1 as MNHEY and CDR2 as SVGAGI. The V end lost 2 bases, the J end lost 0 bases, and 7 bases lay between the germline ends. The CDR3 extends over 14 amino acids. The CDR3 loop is CASSYTVTNYGYTF. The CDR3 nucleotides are TGTGCCAGCAGTTACACGGTGACTAACTATGGCTACACCTTC.